This T cell receptor beta chain was identified during a study of Ad26.COV2.S vaccination and SARS-CoV-2 variants. Method: immunoSEQ multiplex PCR; TCRdb's copy keeps in-frame clones and lacks some. The table lists over 400,000 clones, approximately 89% of them singletons. This sample's treatment: around 19 received Ad26.COV2.S at low or high dose, single or two shots; about 5 received placebo; per-sample allocation not given. Following the first vaccine or placebo injection, samples were taken on day 63. This receptor was identified in a person aged 18-65 years who received the Ad26.COV2.S COVID-19 vaccine or a placebo. This specimen consisted of peripheral blood, obtained in a trial of Ad26.COV2.S vaccine versus placebo.

The CDR3 reads CASSPYRRNTEAFF. DNA for the CDR3: TGCGCCAGCAGCCCCTACAGGCGAAACACTGAAGCTTTCTTT. The chain employs TRBV5-1 and TRBJ1-1, with a weak D call TRBD1 (5 bases). From germline, CDR1 is SGHRS and CDR2 YFSETQ. The CDR3 runs 14 residues. Trimming removed 4 bases at V and 2 bases at J, with 12 bases between. Full variable domain (missing parts from reference TRBV5-1 and TRBJ1-1): KAGVTQTPRYLIKTRGQQVTLSCSPISGHRSVSWYQQTPGQGLQFLFEYFSETQRNKGNFPGRFSGRQFSNSRSEMNVSTLELGDSALYLCASSPYRRNTEAFFGQGTRLTVV.